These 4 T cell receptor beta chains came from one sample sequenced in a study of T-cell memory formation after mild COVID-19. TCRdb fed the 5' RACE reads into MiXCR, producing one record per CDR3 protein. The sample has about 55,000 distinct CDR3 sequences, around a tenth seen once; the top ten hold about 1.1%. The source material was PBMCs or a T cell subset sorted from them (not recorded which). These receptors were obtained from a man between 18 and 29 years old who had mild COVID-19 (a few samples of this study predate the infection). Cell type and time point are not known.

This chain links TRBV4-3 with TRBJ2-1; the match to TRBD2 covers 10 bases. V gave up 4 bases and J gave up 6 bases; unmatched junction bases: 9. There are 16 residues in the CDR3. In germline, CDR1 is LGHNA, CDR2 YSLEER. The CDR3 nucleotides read TGCGCCAGCAGCCGGCACTTAGCGGGGGGCTTCAATGAGCAGTTCTTC. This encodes CASSRHLAGGFNEQFF.

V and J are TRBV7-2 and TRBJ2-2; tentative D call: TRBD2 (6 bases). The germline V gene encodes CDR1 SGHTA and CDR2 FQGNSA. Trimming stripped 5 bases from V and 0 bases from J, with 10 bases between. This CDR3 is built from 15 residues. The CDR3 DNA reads TGTGCCAGCAGCCGGGCGGGGACGAACACCGGGGAGCTGTTTTTT. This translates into CASSRAGTNTGELFF.

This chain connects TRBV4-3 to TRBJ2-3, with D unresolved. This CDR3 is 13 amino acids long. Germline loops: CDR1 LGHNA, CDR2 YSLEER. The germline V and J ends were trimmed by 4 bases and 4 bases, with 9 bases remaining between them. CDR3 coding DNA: TGCGCCAGCAGCCCGTACGGATCAGATACGCAGTATTTT. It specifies CASSPYGSDTQYF.

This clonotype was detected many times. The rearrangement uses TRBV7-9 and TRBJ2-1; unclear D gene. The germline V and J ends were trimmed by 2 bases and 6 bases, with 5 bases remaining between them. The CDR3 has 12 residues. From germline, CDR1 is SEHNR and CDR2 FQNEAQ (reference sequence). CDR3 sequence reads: CASSLYINEQFF. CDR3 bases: TGTGCCAGCAGCTTATACATCAATGAGCAGTTCTTC. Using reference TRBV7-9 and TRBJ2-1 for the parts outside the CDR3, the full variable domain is DTGVSQNPRHKITKRGQNVTFRCDPISEHNRLYWYRQTLGQGPEFLTYFQNEAQLEKSRLLSDRFSAERPKGSFSTLEIQRTEQGDSAMYLCASSLYINEQFFGPGTRLTVL.